The entry that follows covers one TCR beta chain sequence. The target antigen is unknown. The CDR3 covers 16 residues. Germline values: CDR1 SGDLS, CDR2 YYNGEE. Trimming took 6 bases from V and 4 from J, leaving 22 bases between them. PCR involved 60 Vbeta and 13 Jbeta primers. The data were produced by immunoSEQ multiplex PCR, yet TCRdb's version contains in-frame clones alone and is incomplete. The data hold under 200,000 clones, with just under 80% observed a single time. This sample stems from a study of cytomegalovirus exposure and HLA in healthy donors. Study-wide context: Researchers found that approximately 85% of 398 genotyped donors fell within the Caucasian-associated ancestry cluster. Study outcomes and limitations: In an earlier analysis, in around 590 donors, most V segments appeared productive either ~87% or ~30% of the time. Near-uniform donor sequencing depth was presumed by presence/absence analyses.

This chain joins TRBV9 and TRBJ1-2, with D perhaps TRBD1 (6 bases). This clonotype was obtained from a woman in her forties or fifties in good health and CMV-seronegative. Sequences were obtained from PBMCs. The CDR3 loop reads CASTLGTFEGPYGYTF. The DNA for the CDR3 is TGTGCCAGCACCCTCGGGACATTTGAGGGCCCCTATGGCTACACCTTC.